This is a list of T cell receptor beta chains from one sample in a study of shared clonotypes between healthy human individuals. The repertoire was sequenced with immunoSEQ multiplex PCR; TCRdb's copy has only in-frame clones and lacks some. The sample shows 97,000 or so clones, more than 45% of them seen only once. Sequences were obtained from PBMCs. The source is a woman in her thirties or forties in good health. Some clones in this sample may be carry-over from other donors' samples. Both conserved end residues are part of each CDR3. A D gene is named only where the DNA matches it firmly. Some rows have no size entry. The others give once, few or many, or a class for an expanded clone.

D gene: TRBD1; J gene: TRBJ1-2; clone size: many; V gene: TRBV27; CDR3 length: 14; CDR3 DNA: TGTGCCAGCAGCCCCGGCAGGGGGGACTATGGCTACACCTTC; CDR3 protein: CASSPGRGDYGYTF
D gene: .; J gene: TRBJ1-3; clone size: many; V gene: TRBV30; CDR3 length: 12; CDR3 DNA: TGTGCCTGGAAAACCTCTGGAAACACCATATATTTT; CDR3 protein: CAWKTSGNTIYF
D gene: TRBD1; J gene: TRBJ2-7; clone size: .; V gene: TRBV5-1; CDR3 length: 15; CDR3 DNA: TGCGCCAGCAGCTTACGGACAGGGAACTCCTACGAGCAGTACTTC; CDR3 protein: CASSLRTGNSYEQYF
D gene: TRBD2; J gene: TRBJ2-5; clone size: .; V gene: TRBV14; CDR3 length: 13; CDR3 DNA: TGTGCCAGCAGCGGACTAGTGGTCGAGACCCAGTACTTC; CDR3 protein: CASSGLVVETQYF
D gene: TRBD1; J gene: TRBJ2-7; clone size: .; V gene: TRBV6-6; CDR3 length: 15; CDR3 DNA: TGTGCCAGCAGTGTCACAGGGGAAGGACCTAACGAGCAGTACTTC; CDR3 protein: CASSVTGEGPNEQYF
D gene: TRBD2; J gene: TRBJ2-1; clone size: many; V gene: TRBV7-9; CDR3 length: 16; CDR3 DNA: TGTGCCAGCAGCTTAGGCGAGCGGGAGTTCGACAATGAGCAGTTCTTC; CDR3 protein: CASSLGEREFDNEQFF
D gene: .; J gene: TRBJ2-1; clone size: .; V gene: TRBV5-1; CDR3 length: 11; CDR3 DNA: TGCGCCAGCAGCGTGGTCAATGAGCAGTTCTTC; CDR3 protein: CASSVVNEQFF
D gene: .; J gene: TRBJ2-1; clone size: .; V gene: TRBV7-2; CDR3 length: 13; CDR3 DNA: TGTGCCAGCAGCGGAAGGACGGCGGGTGAGCAGTTCTTC; CDR3 protein: CASSGRTAGEQFF
D gene: .; J gene: TRBJ2-7; clone size: once; V gene: TRBV7-6; CDR3 length: 15; CDR3 DNA: TGTGCCAGCAGCTTAGCGCCCACCCCTCCGGACGAGCAGTACTTC; CDR3 protein: CASSLAPTPPDEQYF
D gene: .; J gene: TRBJ1-5; clone size: .; V gene: TRBV28; CDR3 length: 12; CDR3 DNA: TGTGCCAGCCGGGTCGGAGGTCAGCCCCAGCATTTT; CDR3 protein: CASRVGGQPQHF
D gene: .; J gene: TRBJ2-5; clone size: .; V gene: TRBV5-4; CDR3 length: 12; CDR3 DNA: TGTGCCAGCAGCTTACCTCAAGAGACCCAGTACTTC; CDR3 protein: CASSLPQETQYF
D gene: .; J gene: TRBJ2-1; clone size: .; V gene: TRBV29-1; CDR3 length: 12; CDR3 DNA: TGCAGCGCCGAGGCTAGCGTAAATGAGCAGTTCTTC; CDR3 protein: CSAEASVNEQFF
D gene: .; J gene: TRBJ1-5; clone size: .; V gene: TRBV7-1; CDR3 length: 13; CDR3 DNA: TGTGCCAGCAGCCCCCCGGGTGGTCAGCCCCAGCATTTT; CDR3 protein: CASSPPGGQPQHF
D gene: TRBD1; J gene: TRBJ2-7; clone size: .; V gene: TRBV4-3; CDR3 length: 16; CDR3 DNA: TGCGCCAGCAGCCAAGATCTTGGACAGGGGCGGAACGAGCAGTACTTC; CDR3 protein: CASSQDLGQGRNEQYF
D gene: .; J gene: TRBJ1-3; clone size: .; V gene: TRBV4-1; CDR3 length: 15; CDR3 DNA: TGCGCCAGCAGAATCGGGGAATGGTCTGGAAACACCATATATTTT; CDR3 protein: CASRIGEWSGNTIYF
D gene: .; J gene: TRBJ2-1; clone size: many; V gene: TRBV29-1; CDR3 length: 12; CDR3 DNA: TGCAGCGGTTCTATCAGGAGTTATGAGCAGTTCTTC; CDR3 protein: CSGSIRSYEQFF
D gene: TRBD2; J gene: TRBJ2-4; clone size: .; V gene: TRBV18; CDR3 length: 16; CDR3 DNA: TGTGCCAGCTCACCGGGGAGGGGCCTAGCCAAAAACATTCAGTACTTC; CDR3 protein: CASSPGRGLAKNIQYF
D gene: TRBD2; J gene: TRBJ2-1; clone size: many; V gene: TRBV4-3; CDR3 length: 13; CDR3 DNA: TGCGCCAGCAGCCAAGAGCCGGTGACTAGCAAGTTCTTC; CDR3 protein: CASSQEPVTSKFF
D gene: .; J gene: TRBJ2-2; clone size: once; V gene: TRBV11-2; CDR3 length: 16; CDR3 DNA: TGTGCCAGCAGCCTATGGGACAACCAGAACACCGGGGAGCTGTTTTTT; CDR3 protein: CASSLWDNQNTGELFF
D gene: .; J gene: TRBJ2-2; clone size: .; V gene: TRBV5-1; CDR3 length: 15; CDR3 DNA: TGCGCCAGCAGCTTGATGTCCTCGAACACCGGGGAGCTGTTTTTT; CDR3 protein: CASSLMSSNTGELFF